The 32 T cell receptor beta chains below all came from one sample that was sequenced in a study of beta chain features in type 1 diabetes. The study's findings and limits: Researchers report that Type 1 diabetes patients had moderately but significantly shorter TCRB CDR3s across all four CD4+ subsets.

What these receptors recognize is not known. Expressed TCRB transcripts were sequenced after all isolated RNA was converted to cDNA. Libraries were prepared by immunoSEQ multiplex PCR; TCRdb keeps only in-frame clonotypes and omits some of them. The sample contains about 740,000 clones, 13% of which appear only once. The sequencing sample was made of naive CD4+ T cells from blood. The receptors were sampled from a young man with type 1 diabetes.

This clone has just a few counts. The V call is TRBV15, the J call TRBJ1-5; D unclear. V shed 0 bases and J shed 7 bases, with 16 bases lying between them. CDR1 and CDR2 from the germline V gene are LNHNV and YYDKDF (reference sequence). The CDR3 contains 16 residues. CDR3 residues: CATSRDRGLTRQPQHF. The CDR3 nucleotides read TGTGCCACCAGCAGAGATCGTGGCCTCACCAGACAGCCCCAGCATTTT.

This clone has just a few counts. V is TRBV28 and J is TRBJ2-4; D is uncertain. Trimming shortened V by 5 bases and J by 0 bases, and 11 bases separated the two germline ends. CDR1 MDHEN and CDR2 SYDVKM come from the germline V gene. CDR3 size: 15 residues. The DNA of the CDR3 is TGTGCCAGCAGTCCTCTACAGCTAGCCAAAAACATTCAGTACTTC. It translates to CASSPLQLAKNIQYF.

This clone was seen a few times. The V and J genes are TRBV5-6 and TRBJ2-2; 7 bases map to TRBD1. The CDR3 totals 15 residues. Looked up from germline, CDR1 is SGHDT and CDR2 is YYEEEE. V lost 3 bases, J lost 5 bases, and 7 bases stayed unmatched. The CDR3 is CASSWLGQPTGELFF. The DNA for the CDR3 is TGTGCCAGCAGCTGGCTGGGACAGCCTACCGGGGAGCTGTTTTTT.

This clone occurred a few times. This chain joins TRBV19 and TRBJ2-1; 7 nucleotides match TRBD2. This CDR3 is built from 17 residues. V trimming: 3 bases; J trimming: 6 bases; junction bases outside the gene matches: 14. Per germline, CDR1 LNHDA and CDR2 SQIVND (reference sequence). The CDR3: CASSMDFFSGGSNEQFF. CDR3 bases: TGTGCCAGTAGTATGGACTTTTTCTCGGGGGGATCCAATGAGCAGTTCTTC.

This clone showed up just a few times. DNA of the CDR3: TGTGCCAGCAGCCTTACGGGACAGGGGGTGAGGAACGAGCAGTACTTC. This sequence encodes CASSLTGQGVRNEQYF. The chain uses TRBV7-9 and TRBJ2-7, with TRBD1 matching 11 bases. CDR1 is SEHNR and CDR2 is FQNEAQ in the germline V gene (reference sequence). Trimming cost V 5 bases and J 5 bases; bases outside gene matches: 11. CDR3 length: 16 amino acids.

This clone was recorded a few times. The chain links TRBV5-1 to TRBJ2-5, with TRBD2 identical over 11 bases. The V gene end was trimmed by 4 bases and the J gene end by 5 bases; junction bases not matched to a gene: 13. Germline-derived CDR1 and CDR2 are SGHRS and YFSETQ. This CDR3 is 17 amino acids long. The CDR3 region has the DNA TGCGCCAGCAGCGGGTGGCCGAGACTAGCGGGGTTGGAGACCCAGTACTTC. Amino acids: CASSGWPRLAGLETQYF. The full variable domain, in which reference TRBV5-1 and TRBJ2-5 provide the parts outside the CDR3, is KAGVTQTPRYLIKTRGQQVTLSCSPISGHRSVSWYQQTPGQGLQFLFEYFSETQRNKGNFPGRFSGRQFSNSRSEMNVSTLELGDSALYLCASSGWPRLAGLETQYFGPGTRLLVL.

This clone was seen only a few times. This rearrangement joins TRBV7-9 to TRBJ2-7; D possibly corresponds to TRBD1 (6 bases). The length of the CDR3 is 14 residues. Per germline, CDR1 SEHNR and CDR2 FQNEAQ (reference sequence). Trimming stripped 0 bases from V and 3 bases from J, with 9 bases between. The DNA for the CDR3 is TGTGCCAGCAGCTTAGCACAGGGTTTCTACGAGCAGTACTTC. Translation: CASSLAQGFYEQYF.

This clone was seen a few times. This rearrangement joins TRBV6-6 to TRBJ2-6; tentative D call: TRBD1 (6 bases). Germline CDR1 and CDR2: MNHNY and SVGAGI (reference sequence). Trimming removed 5 bases from V and 3 bases from J, with 11 bases in between. The CDR3 extends over 15 amino acids. The chain's CDR3 is CASSTQGFGANVLTF. The CDR3 DNA sequence: TGTGCCAGCAGTACCCAGGGGTTTGGGGCCAACGTCCTGACTTTC.

The chain joins TRBV9 to TRBJ2-3; 12 nucleotides align to TRBD2. CDR3 length equals 16 residues. V trimming: 3 bases; J trimming: 4 bases; junction bases outside the gene matches: 6. CDR1 is SGDLS and CDR2 is YYNGEE in the germline V gene. In DNA form, the CDR3 reads TGTGCCAGCAGCGAGGCACTAGCGGGGGGTGCAGATACGCAGTATTTT. Encoded protein: CASSEALAGGADTQYF.

This clone was seen a handful of times. Different DNA sequences within this sample yield the same CDR3. This chain joins TRBV10-3 and TRBJ1-1, with D hard to call. Germline V CDR1 and CDR2: ENHRY, SYGVKD. This CDR3 is 12 amino acids long. V was clipped by 3 bases and J by 5 bases, with 7 bases between them. The CDR3 bases are TGTGCCATCAGTGAAGGGTTTACTGAAGCTTTCTTT. The encoded protein is CAISEGFTEAFF.

The J gene is TRBJ1-3, the V gene TRBV4-1, with TRBD1 identical over 10 bases. CDR1 is MGHRA, CDR2 YSYEKL, per germline. The CDR3 totals 18 residues. The V gene end was trimmed by 0 bases and the J gene end by 2 bases; junction bases not matched to a gene: 7. CDR3 coding DNA: TGCGCCAGCAGCCAAGATCGGGGACAGGGGAAGGCTGGAAACACCATATATTTT. It is translated as CASSQDRGQGKAGNTIYF.

This clone has only a few counts. The V call is TRBV5-4, the J call TRBJ2-1; 7 bases are a match to TRBD2. The junction had 13 bases not matched to a gene; V was cut back by 4 bases and J by 6 bases. The CDR3 is made up of 16 amino acids. The germline V gene encodes CDR1 SGHNT and CDR2 YYREEE (reference sequence). DNA for the CDR3: TGTGCCAGCAGCCTCGGCCAGGGTTGGGGGGGCAATGAGCAGTTCTTC. Its translation: CASSLGQGWGGNEQFF.

This clone has just a few counts. This chain joins TRBV2 and TRBJ2-1, with TRBD1 identical over 7 bases. CDR1 SNHLY and CDR2 FYNNEI come from the germline V gene. The CDR3 length is 14 residues. V was clipped by 7 bases and J by 5 bases; unmatched bases: 8. Here the CDR3 DNA reads TGTGCCAGCACAGCACAGGGGCTGGACAATGAGCAGTTCTTC. This codes for CASTAQGLDNEQFF. Drawing the rest from reference TRBV2 and TRBJ2-1, the complete variable domain is EPEVTQTPSHQVTQMGQEVILRCVPISNHLYFYWYRQILGQKVEFLVSFYNNEISEKSEIFDDQFSVERPDGSNFTLKIRSTKLEDSAMYFCASTAQGLDNEQFFGPGTRLTVL.

The chain recombines TRBV7-8 with TRBJ2-3; D possibly matches TRBD1 or TRBD2 (6 bases each). The germline V and J ends were trimmed by 1 base and 1 base, with 12 bases remaining between them. Per germline, CDR1 SGHVS and CDR2 FQNEAQ. This CDR3 contains 16 residues. For the CDR3, the DNA is TGTGCCAGCAGCTTAGGGGTCGGGGGCCGCACAGATACGCAGTATTTT. This translates into CASSLGVGGRTDTQYF.

This clone was seen a handful of times. The identical CDR3 is also encoded by other nucleotide sequences in the sample. The V call is TRBV6-5, the J call TRBJ1-2; D is ambiguous. The CDR3 is 13 amino acids. V shed 2 bases and J shed 2 bases, with 6 bases lying between them. Germline CDR1 and CDR2: MNHEY and SVGAGI. The CDR3 region has the DNA TGTGCCAGCAGTTACGACACGAACTATGGCTACACCTTC. Translated: CASSYDTNYGYTF.

This clone has more than one count but fewer than ten. V gene TRBV27 combines with J gene TRBJ2-5, with a tentative D call TRBD1 (6 bases). V lost 3 bases to trimming and J lost 8 bases, with 28 bases between them. In germline, CDR1 is MNHEY, CDR2 SMNVEV (reference sequence). The CDR3 runs to 18 residues. The CDR3 is CASSLRQATSGSPGTQYF. CDR3 bases: TGTGCCAGCAGTTTGAGACAGGCGACGTCGGGGTCCCCGGGAACCCAGTACTTC.

V and J are TRBV7-9 and TRBJ2-5; 8 positions agree with TRBD2. The junction had 2 bases not matched to a gene; V was cut back by 1 base and J by 4 bases. The CDR3 has 14 residues. From germline, CDR1 is SEHNR and CDR2 FQNEAQ (reference sequence). The CDR3 spells CASSLELAAETQYF. CDR3 DNA sequence: TGTGCCAGCAGCTTAGAACTAGCGGCAGAGACCCAGTACTTC.

Note on this clone: The sample carries other DNA sequences with the same CDR3. The J gene is TRBJ1-1, the V gene TRBV9, with D tentatively TRBD1 (5 bases). From germline, CDR1 is SGDLS and CDR2 YYNGEE. The CDR3 sequence is 14 residues long. Trimming took 1 base from V and 4 from J, leaving 11 bases between them. CDR3 in amino acids: CASSVLSGGTEAFF. The CDR3 DNA reads as TGTGCCAGCAGCGTATTATCGGGGGGCACTGAAGCTTTCTTT.

CDR3 in amino acids: CAWSVQGQGAQPQHF. CDR3 DNA sequence: TGTGCCTGGAGTGTACAGGGACAGGGAGCTCAGCCCCAGCATTTT. V is TRBV30 and J is TRBJ1-5; TRBD1 aligns across 9 bases. The CDR3 runs to 15 residues. Germline assignment: CDR1 GTSNPN and CDR2 SVGIG (reference sequence). V shed 0 bases, J shed 6 bases, and the junction held 6 bases outside the gene matches.

This clone has more than one count but fewer than ten. The chain links TRBV7-2 to TRBJ2-3; 9 bases map to TRBD2. The CDR3 runs 19 residues. CDR1 is SGHTA, CDR2 FQGNSA, per germline. V lost 2 bases and J lost 0; bases outside the gene matches: 12. The CDR3 is CASSLTGSSGASSTDTQYF. In nucleotides, the CDR3 is TGTGCCAGCAGCTTAACGGGGTCTAGCGGGGCTTCTAGCACAGATACGCAGTATTTT.

The chain recombines TRBV25-1 with TRBJ2-3; 7 nucleotides align to TRBD2. The V gene's germline CDR1 is MGHDK and CDR2 SYGVNS. With 1 base clipped from V and 4 bases from J, the junction kept 2 bases outside the gene matches. The CDR3 is 14 amino acids. The CDR3 loop reads CASSEWLAADTQYF. The CDR3 DNA reads as TGTGCCAGCAGTGAATGGCTAGCGGCAGATACGCAGTATTTT.

This clone was detected a few times. This chain joins TRBV2 and TRBJ2-7, with D tentatively TRBD1 (6 bases). Germline-derived CDR1 and CDR2 are SNHLY and FYNNEI. This CDR3 has 14 residues. V gave up 6 bases and J gave up 2 bases, with 14 bases separating them. CDR3 sequence: CASSVDRQAYEQYF. In DNA form, the CDR3 reads TGTGCCAGCAGCGTAGACAGACAGGCCTACGAGCAGTACTTC.

This clone was recorded a few times. Other nucleotide sequences in the sample specify the same CDR3. This rearrangement joins TRBV18 to TRBJ1-1, with unresolved D. The V gene's germline CDR1 is KGHSH and CDR2 LQKENI. The V end lost 2 bases, the J end lost 0 bases, and 7 bases lay between the germline ends. The CDR3 loop spans 14 amino acids. The DNA of the CDR3 is TGTGCCAGCTCACCAGGGGTAATGAACACTGAAGCTTTCTTT. This codes for CASSPGVMNTEAFF.

Many counts were recorded for this clone. The chain recombines TRBV30 with TRBJ2-5; D not resolved. The V end lost 2 bases, the J end lost 7 bases, and 11 bases lay between the germline ends. Germline V CDR1 and CDR2: GTSNPN, SVGIG (reference sequence). CDR3 length: 12 amino acids. The CDR3 DNA is TGTGCCTGGAGTTCGCCTCCTGGGACCCAGTACTTC. Its translation is CAWSSPPGTQYF.

This clone was seen only a few times. V is TRBV2 and J is TRBJ1-6; tentative D call: TRBD1 (5 bases). The germline V gene encodes CDR1 SNHLY and CDR2 FYNNEI. The CDR3 is 15 residues long. The V gene lost 6 bases and the J gene lost 0 bases, with 9 bases spanning the gap. CDR3 nucleotides: TGTGCCAGCAGCTTTGACAGCTCCTATAATTCACCCCTCCACTTT. It encodes CASSFDSSYNSPLHF. The variable domain in full, with the rest retrieved from reference TRBV2 and TRBJ1-6, is EPEVTQTPSHQVTQMGQEVILRCVPISNHLYFYWYRQILGQKVEFLVSFYNNEISEKSEIFDDQFSVERPDGSNFTLKIRSTKLEDSAMYFCASSFDSSYNSPLHFGNGTRLTVT.

This clone was counted only a few times. J is TRBJ1-1 and V is TRBV10-3, with TRBD1 matching over 7 bases. CDR1 is ENHRY and CDR2 is SYGVKD in the germline V gene. The CDR3 totals 12 residues. J lost 0 bases, V lost 11 bases, and 3 bases had no gene match. CDR3 DNA: TGTGCCTCACAGGGGATGAACACTGAAGCTTTCTTT. Its translation is CASQGMNTEAFF.

This clone was detected only a few times. V usage is TRBV2 and J usage is TRBJ2-3; no firm D call. The CDR3 extends over 14 amino acids. Germline loops: CDR1 SNHLY, CDR2 FYNNEI. Trimming pared 4 bases from V and 0 bases from J, leaving 8 bases between. DNA of the CDR3: TGTGCCAGCAGTGCCCGTATAAGCACAGATACGCAGTATTTT. This codes for CASSARISTDTQYF.

Only a few counts were recorded for this clone. The genes are TRBV6-5 and TRBJ1-1; maybe TRBD1 (6 bases). The ends were cut back, 6 bases at V and 4 bases at J, with 18 bases in the middle. Germline assignment: CDR1 MNHEY and CDR2 SVGAGI. The CDR3 sequence is 15 residues long. This CDR3 is CASSSTGSIGTEAFF. The DNA for the CDR3 is TGTGCCAGCAGCTCCACAGGGTCAATTGGCACTGAAGCTTTCTTT.

The gene calls are TRBV5-6 and TRBJ2-7, with D uncertain. The V and J ends lost 0 bases and 2 bases respectively, with 6 bases between them. CDR1 and CDR2 from the germline V gene are SGHDT and YYEEEE. This CDR3 comprises 13 residues. CDR3 loop: CASSLAAAYEQYF. CDR3 bases: TGTGCCAGCAGCTTGGCCGCAGCCTACGAGCAGTACTTC.

This clone showed up just a few times. V usage is TRBV29-1 and J usage is TRBJ2-7, with TRBD1 identical over 10 bases. Trimming at V came to 7 bases and at J to 0 bases, leaving 12 bases not matched to a gene. CDR3 length: 16 residues. CDR1 SQVTM and CDR2 ANQGSEA come from the germline V gene. DNA for the CDR3: TGCAGCGGTAACCTTCCGGGACAGGGGAGCTCCTACGAGCAGTACTTC. As protein: CSGNLPGQGSSYEQYF.

This clone was found a few times. The chain employs TRBV7-9 and TRBJ2-1, with TRBD2 as a possible D gene (6 bases). Looked up from germline, CDR1 is SEHNR and CDR2 is FQNEAQ (reference sequence). The CDR3 consists of 12 residues. The ends were cut back, 0 bases at V and 9 bases at J, with 6 bases in the middle. CDR3 bases: TGTGCCAGCAGCTTAGCCGGGGGTGAGCAGTTCTTC. Translated, it gives CASSLAGGEQFF.

J is TRBJ1-1 and V is TRBV28; 7 bases fit TRBD1. J was trimmed by 5 bases and V by 8 bases; bases with no gene match: 14. The CDR3 has 15 residues. In germline, CDR1 is MDHEN, CDR2 SYDVKM. CDR3 nucleotides: TGTGCCAGCTCCCTGGTCGGCAGGGGGAGAACTGAAGCTTTCTTT. It translates to CASSLVGRGRTEAFF.